Listed below are T cell receptor beta chains from one sample, sequenced in a study of radiotherapy plus CTLA-4 blockade in lung cancer. Some clones are missing from TCRdb's copy, which holds only in-frame ones; the method was immunoSEQ multiplex PCR. The sample yields around 63,000 clones, about 72% seen once. Here the sequenced sample was peripheral blood, taken from a patient treated with radiotherapy plus ipilimumab. Source of these receptors: a human donor with non-small cell lung cancer whose response to radiotherapy plus ipilimumab could not be evaluated. Some clones in this sample may be carry-over from other donors' samples. Each CDR3 is given with its conserved first and last residue. The order of the fields is J gene, D gene, V gene, clone size, CDR3 DNA, CDR3 protein. A D gene is named only where the DNA matches it firmly. Some rows mark clone size as missing; the rest say once, few, many or name a class of expanded clone.

J: TRBJ2-3
D: TRBD2
V: TRBV7-2
size: few
DNA: TGTGCCAGCAGCTCTCGCCCGACTAGCGGAGCAGATACGCAGTATTTT
CDR3: CASSSRPTSGADTQYF

J: TRBJ2-3
D: TRBD2
V: TRBV7-3
size: NA
DNA: TGTGCCAGCAGCGTCGGGACTAGCGGTACCACAGATACGCAGTATTTT
CDR3: CASSVGTSGTTDTQYF

J: TRBJ2-2
D: TRBD1
V: TRBV27
size: NA
DNA: TGTGCCAGCAGCCTACAGGGGCGGAACACCGGGGAGCTGTTTTTT
CDR3: CASSLQGRNTGELFF

J: TRBJ1-2
D: NA
V: TRBV9
size: NA
DNA: TGTGCCAGCAGCGTAGCTGGAACAGATAACTATGGCTACACCTTC
CDR3: CASSVAGTDNYGYTF

J: TRBJ2-3
D: TRBD2
V: TRBV18
size: NA
DNA: TGTGCCAGCTCACCACAGGGACTAGCGGGGACAGATACGCAGTATTTT
CDR3: CASSPQGLAGTDTQYF

J: TRBJ2-5
D: NA
V: TRBV5-6
size: NA
DNA: TGTGCCAGCAGCAGAATAAACAGGGTCCAAGAGACCCAGTACTTC
CDR3: CASSRINRVQETQYF

J: TRBJ2-3
D: NA
V: TRBV28
size: once
DNA: TGTGCCAGCAGTCCGAGACAGGGAGGCACCACAGATACGCAGTATTTT
CDR3: CASSPRQGGTTDTQYF

J: TRBJ1-1
D: TRBD1
V: TRBV19
size: NA
DNA: TGTGCCAGTAGTACAGGGGGACGGCTGATGAACACTGAAGCTTTCTTT
CDR3: CASSTGGRLMNTEAFF

J: TRBJ1-5
D: NA
V: TRBV21-1
size: NA
DNA: TGTGCCAGCAGCAGGGGGGGCTACGAGGCCCAGCATTTT
CDR3: CASSRGGYEAQHF

J: TRBJ2-1
D: TRBD2
V: TRBV6-5
size: NA
DNA: TGTGCGAGAGGGACTAGCTCCTACAATGAGCAGTTCTTC
CDR3: CARGTSSYNEQFF

J: TRBJ2-7
D: NA
V: TRBV28
size: NA
DNA: TGTGCCAGCCCTCCCCCTGGACAGCCATACTACGAGCAGTACTTC
CDR3: CASPPPGQPYYEQYF

J: TRBJ1-6
D: TRBD1
V: TRBV9
size: NA
DNA: TGTGCCAGCAGCGTAGGCCAGGGGGTAAATTCACCCCTCCACTTT
CDR3: CASSVGQGVNSPLHF

J: TRBJ2-5
D: TRBD1
V: TRBV5-1
size: NA
DNA: TGCGCCAGCAGCTTGGCCACAGGGGAATTGGAGACCCAGTACTTC
CDR3: CASSLATGELETQYF

J: TRBJ1-3
D: NA
V: TRBV2
size: once
DNA: TGTGCCAGCAGTGAATGGGGGCTAGGAAACACCATATATTTT
CDR3: CASSEWGLGNTIYF

J: TRBJ2-2
D: NA
V: TRBV7-8
size: NA
DNA: TGTGCCAGCAGCTTAGGCGTCGTCGCGAACACCGGGGAGCTGTTTTTT
CDR3: CASSLGVVANTGELFF

J: TRBJ1-4
D: TRBD1
V: TRBV6-6
size: few
DNA: TGTGCCAGCAGTTACGGCCTACAGGGGGCTAATGAAAAACTGTTTTTT
CDR3: CASSYGLQGANEKLFF

J: TRBJ1-5
D: NA
V: TRBV5-1
size: once
DNA: TGCGCCAGCAGCCCGGGGGTAGGGGACGGAGAACAGCCCCAGCATTTT
CDR3: CASSPGVGDGEQPQHF

J: TRBJ1-2
D: NA
V: TRBV28
size: once
DNA: TGTGCCAGCAGCCAGGGTTCCTCTGGCTACACCTTC
CDR3: CASSQGSSGYTF

J: TRBJ2-1
D: NA
V: TRBV6-5
size: NA
DNA: TGTGCCAGCAGTTACTCGAGGGAAAATGAGCAGTTCTTC
CDR3: CASSYSRENEQFF

J: TRBJ2-7
D: NA
V: TRBV6-5
size: NA
DNA: TGTGCCAGCAGTTACTCCGGGGTGACCTACGAGCAGTACTTC
CDR3: CASSYSGVTYEQYF

J: TRBJ2-7
D: NA
V: TRBV18
size: NA
DNA: TGTGCCAGCTCACCACTGGAGGGTCCCCACGAGCAGTACTTC
CDR3: CASSPLEGPHEQYF

J: TRBJ2-7
D: TRBD2
V: TRBV9
size: NA
DNA: TGTGCCAGCAGCGGGGTGGGGACTAGCGGGGTTTACGAGCAGTACTTC
CDR3: CASSGVGTSGVYEQYF

J: TRBJ1-5
D: NA
V: TRBV18
size: NA
DNA: TGTGCCAGCTCACCACCTAACAGGATCGGTCAGCCCCAGCATTTT
CDR3: CASSPPNRIGQPQHF

J: TRBJ1-6
D: NA
V: TRBV6-6
size: NA
DNA: TGTGCCAGCAGCCGGGACTTTAGCGATTCACCCCTCCACTTT
CDR3: CASSRDFSDSPLHF

J: TRBJ2-1
D: TRBD1
V: TRBV6-1
size: NA
DNA: TGTGCCAGCACCTCGGACAGGGGGGCCTACAATGAGCAGTTCTTC
CDR3: CASTSDRGAYNEQFF

J: TRBJ2-1
D: TRBD2
V: TRBV7-3
size: NA
DNA: TGTGCCAGCAGCTCACGGGGGGGAAGCTCCTACAATGAGCAGTTCTTC
CDR3: CASSSRGGSSYNEQFF

J: TRBJ1-1
D: NA
V: TRBV5-1
size: NA
DNA: TGCGCCAGCAGCTTGGTAGGGGGAATAAACACTGAAGCTTTCTTT
CDR3: CASSLVGGINTEAFF

J: TRBJ1-2
D: TRBD1
V: TRBV11-1
size: NA
DNA: TGTGCCAGCAGGCCGACAGGGGGCGCAAGCTATGGCTACACCTTC
CDR3: CASRPTGGASYGYTF

J: TRBJ2-2
D: TRBD1
V: TRBV16
size: NA
DNA: TGTGCCAGCAGCCAACGGAGCAGGGGGACCGGGGAGCTGTTTTTT
CDR3: CASSQRSRGTGELFF

J: TRBJ2-7
D: TRBD1
V: TRBV10-1
size: many
DNA: TGCGCCAGCAGTGAGTCCGGACAGGGCCTCTCCTACGAGCAGTACTTC
CDR3: CASSESGQGLSYEQYF

J: TRBJ1-2
D: TRBD1
V: TRBV6-6
size: NA
DNA: TGTGCCAGCAGTTGGACAGGTGGCTACACCTTC
CDR3: CASSWTGGYTF

J: TRBJ1-2
D: NA
V: TRBV7-5
size: NA
DNA: TGTGCCAGAAGCTTTCGAACAGGGGATCACTATGGCTACACCTTC
CDR3: CARSFRTGDHYGYTF

J: TRBJ1-2
D: NA
V: TRBV4-1
size: NA
DNA: TGCGCCAGCAGCCAAACCGGGACTGCCTCTTATGGCTACACCTTC
CDR3: CASSQTGTASYGYTF

J: TRBJ1-1
D: TRBD1
V: TRBV7-6
size: NA
DNA: TGTGCCAGCAGCTTAGCGGGGACAGGGAACACTGAAGCTTTCTTT
CDR3: CASSLAGTGNTEAFF

J: TRBJ1-4
D: NA
V: TRBV19
size: NA
DNA: TGTGCCAGTAGTATAGCCCAGGGATATGAAAAACTGTTTTTT
CDR3: CASSIAQGYEKLFF

J: TRBJ2-1
D: TRBD2
V: TRBV6-6
size: few
DNA: TGTGCCAGCAGTACGGGGACTAGCGGGCTCGATGAGCAGTTCTTC
CDR3: CASSTGTSGLDEQFF

J: TRBJ1-2
D: NA
V: TRBV7-2
size: NA
DNA: TGTGCCAGCAGCCCAGGACACCCGTGGGACTATGGCTACACCTTC
CDR3: CASSPGHPWDYGYTF

J: TRBJ2-7
D: NA
V: TRBV7-3
size: NA
DNA: TGTGCCAGCAGCTTATACGCGGACTCCTACGAGCAGTACTTC
CDR3: CASSLYADSYEQYF

J: TRBJ1-2
D: NA
V: TRBV7-9
size: NA
DNA: TGTGCCAGCAGCCCTGAGATGGGCAAAAAGTCTAACTATGGCTACACCTTC
CDR3: CASSPEMGKKSNYGYTF

J: TRBJ2-3
D: TRBD1
V: TRBV4-3
size: once
DNA: TGCGCCAGCAGCCAAGATACGGGCACAGGGGTAAATACGCAGTATTTT
CDR3: CASSQDTGTGVNTQYF

J: TRBJ1-4
D: TRBD1
V: TRBV4-1
size: once
DNA: TGCGCCAGCAGCCAAGATCCCGACAGGGGCCTTAATGAAAAACTGTTTTTT
CDR3: CASSQDPDRGLNEKLFF

J: TRBJ1-1
D: NA
V: TRBV9
size: once
DNA: TGTGCCAGCAGCGCCCGATGGGGGGTCACTGAAGCTTTCTTT
CDR3: CASSARWGVTEAFF

J: TRBJ2-3
D: TRBD2
V: TRBV5-1
size: NA
DNA: TGCGCCAGCAGCATTGGCGGGGGAGCCATCACAGATACGCAGTATTTT
CDR3: CASSIGGGAITDTQYF

J: TRBJ1-3
D: NA
V: TRBV9
size: NA
DNA: TGTGCCAGCAGCGCGTTACAGGGAGCGGGAAACACCATATATTTT
CDR3: CASSALQGAGNTIYF